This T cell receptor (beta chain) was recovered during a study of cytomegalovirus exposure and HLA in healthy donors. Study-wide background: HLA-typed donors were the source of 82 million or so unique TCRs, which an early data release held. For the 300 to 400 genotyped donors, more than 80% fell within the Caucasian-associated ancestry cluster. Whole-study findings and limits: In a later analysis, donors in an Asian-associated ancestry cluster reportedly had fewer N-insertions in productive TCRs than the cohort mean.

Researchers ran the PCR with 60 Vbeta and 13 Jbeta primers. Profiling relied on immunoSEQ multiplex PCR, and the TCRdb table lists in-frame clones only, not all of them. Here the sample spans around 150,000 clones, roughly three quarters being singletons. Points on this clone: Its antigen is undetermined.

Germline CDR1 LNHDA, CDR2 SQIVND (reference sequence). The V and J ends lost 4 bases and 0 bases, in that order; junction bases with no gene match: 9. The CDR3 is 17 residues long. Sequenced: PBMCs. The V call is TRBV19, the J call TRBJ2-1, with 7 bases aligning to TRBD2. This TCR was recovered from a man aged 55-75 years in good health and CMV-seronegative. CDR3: CASSRRLALSSYNEQFF. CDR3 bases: TGTGCCAGTAGTAGGCGACTAGCCCTGAGCTCCTACAATGAGCAGTTCTTC.